The 14 T cell receptor beta chains reported below all come from one sample, sequenced in a study of T-cell memory formation after mild COVID-19. Each CDR3 protein gets one entry after TCRdb re-called the 5' RACE reads with MiXCR. Among just over 400,000 distinct CDR3 sequences listed, around a quarter were seen once. The sequencing sample was made of PBMCs or a T cell subset sorted from them (not recorded which). The receptors come from an adult woman who had mild COVID-19 (a few samples of this study predate the infection). Cell type and time point are not known.

V usage is TRBV7-2 and J usage is TRBJ2-1, with unresolved D. V lost 3 bases, J lost 12 bases, and 9 bases lay in between. CDR1 and CDR2 from the germline V gene are SGHTA and FQGNSA. This CDR3 spans 11 amino acids. The CDR3 here is CASSLWAGQFF. The CDR3 DNA is TGTGCCAGCAGCTTGTGGGCTGGGCAGTTCTTC.

This chain joins TRBV24-1 and TRBJ2-3; 7 positions match TRBD2. This CDR3 spans 14 amino acids. Per germline, CDR1 KGHDR and CDR2 SFDVKD. The J segment lost 5 bases and the V segment lost 9 bases, leaving 10 bases of the junction unmatched. The CDR3 region has the DNA TGTGCCACCCACGGTGCGGGAGTGGAAGATACGCAGTATTTT. It codes for CATHGAGVEDTQYF.

The genes are TRBV12-3 or TRBV12-4 and TRBJ2-1, with 7 bases aligning to TRBD1. Trimming cost V 10 bases and J 2 bases; bases outside gene matches: 11. The CDR3 is 15 amino acids. CDR3 region: CATSPRQGTYNEQFF. The CDR3 DNA reads TGTGCCACCTCCCCACGACAGGGAACCTACAATGAGCAGTTCTTC.

The J gene is TRBJ2-5, the V gene TRBV5-4; D remains unclear. Per the germline V gene, CDR1 is SGHNT and CDR2 is YYREEE (reference sequence). V was pared by 2 bases and J by 5 bases, with 10 bases between. This CDR3 is 13 amino acids long. The CDR3 is CASSFFGTETQYF. The CDR3 DNA reads as TGTGCCAGCAGCTTTTTTGGTACGGAGACCCAGTACTTC.

This clonotype was recorded many times. This rearrangement joins TRBV12-3 or TRBV12-4 to TRBJ2-6, with unresolved D. This CDR3 is 13 amino acids long. The V gene lost 6 bases and the J gene lost 0 bases, with 3 bases spanning the gap. CDR3 DNA: TGTGCCAGCAGGTCCTCTGGGGCCAACGTCCTGACTTTC. As protein: CASRSSGANVLTF.

This clonotype was recorded a few times. The J gene is TRBJ2-1, the V gene TRBV7-9, with TRBD2 identical over 10 bases. J gave up 7 bases and V 7 bases, and 7 bases lay outside the gene matches. Germline CDR1 reads SEHNR; CDR2 reads FQNEAQ (reference sequence). The CDR3 is 14 residues long. The CDR3 sequence is CASTSGLALNEQFF. In DNA form, the CDR3 reads TGTGCCAGCACCTCGGGACTAGCGTTGAATGAGCAGTTCTTC.

With respect to this clonotype: The germline gene is not matched at one end of the junction; a read error may be the cause. The gene calls are TRBV3-1 and TRBJ2-7, with 10 bases that match TRBD2. The CDR3 extends over 15 amino acids. Germline CDR1 is LGHDT and CDR2 is YNNKEL (reference sequence). The CDR3 loop is CTSSQAGGPPYEQYF. CDR3 sequence (DNA): TGTACCAGCAGCCAAGCGGGAGGGCCCCCCTACGAGCAGTACTTC.

The chain couples TRBV6-6 to TRBJ1-5; D is unclear. Looked up from germline, CDR1 is MNHNY and CDR2 is SVGAGI (reference sequence). The ends were cut back, 5 bases at V and 5 bases at J, with 10 bases in the middle. There are 13 residues in the CDR3. The CDR3 DNA is TGTGCCAGCAGTGACCCCTACTATCAGCCCCAGCATTTT. Encoded protein: CASSDPYYQPQHF.

This clonotype was observed a few times. The J gene is TRBJ2-7, the V gene TRBV5-1; no reliable D call. The V and J ends lost 4 bases and 0 bases respectively, with 11 bases between them. Germline loops: CDR1 SGHRS, CDR2 YFSETQ. The CDR3 sequence is 14 residues long. The CDR3 region is CASSRAAFSYEQYF. The CDR3 DNA is TGCGCCAGCAGCCGGGCGGCCTTCTCCTACGAGCAGTACTTC. Looking up the rest from reference TRBV5-1 and TRBJ2-7 gives the full variable domain: KAGVTQTPRYLIKTRGQQVTLSCSPISGHRSVSWYQQTPGQGLQFLFEYFSETQRNKGNFPGRFSGRQFSNSRSEMNVSTLELGDSALYLCASSRAAFSYEQYFGPGTRLTVT.

This clonotype turned up a few times. The CDR3 here is CASSQRAGGPNNEQFF. The CDR3 DNA sequence: TGCGCCAGCAGCCAAAGAGCGGGGGGGCCGAATAATGAGCAGTTCTTC. V usage is TRBV4-1 and J usage is TRBJ2-1, with 10 bases lining up with TRBD2. CDR1 and CDR2 (germline): MGHRA, YSYEKL. The CDR3 contains 16 residues. Trimming removed 2 bases from V and 7 bases from J; junction bases left unmatched: 8.

The chain carries TRBV27 and TRBJ1-4; 10 positions agree with TRBD1. This CDR3 region has 14 residues. J gave up 7 bases and V 6 bases, and 5 bases lay outside the gene matches. Germline CDR1 is MNHEY and CDR2 is SMNVEV (reference sequence). The CDR3 sequence is CASSRDRGVEKLFF. CDR3 DNA sequence: TGTGCCAGCAGCCGGGACAGGGGTGTTGAAAAACTGTTTTTT.

This clonotype has more than one count but fewer than ten. The chain carries TRBV3-1 and TRBJ1-2; TRBD1 matches at 8 bases. The V segment lost 4 bases and the J segment 8 bases; nucleotides outside the gene matches: 9. The CDR3 length is 14 residues. Germline-derived CDR1 and CDR2 are LGHDT and YNNKEL (reference sequence). The CDR3 DNA is TGTGCCAGCAGCCCCCGACAGGGGAGGACCGGCTACACCTTC. The encoded protein is CASSPRQGRTGYTF.

The CDR3 protein is CASSVHGGVDEQFF. CDR3 nucleotide sequence: TGTGCCAGCAGCGTTCATGGGGGAGTCGATGAGCAGTTCTTC. The chain joins TRBV9 to TRBJ2-1; D assignment may be TRBD1 or TRBD2 (5 bases each). CDR1 SGDLS and CDR2 YYNGEE come from the germline V gene. Trimming took 2 bases from V and 8 from J, leaving 14 bases between them. The CDR3 is made up of 14 amino acids.

This clonotype turned up a few times. This chain uses TRBV10-3 with TRBJ2-1; D is possibly TRBD2 (7 bases). In germline, CDR1 is ENHRY, CDR2 SYGVKD. CDR3 size: 14 residues. V shed 8 bases and J shed 9 bases, with 20 bases lying between them. The CDR3 loop is CAIGEGRARGEQFF. As DNA, the CDR3 is TGTGCCATCGGGGAGGGCAGGGCCAGGGGTGAGCAGTTCTTC.